The 20 T cell receptor beta chains listed next were all sequenced from one sample in a study of blood T cell repertoires in COVID-19. TCRdb's table, derived via immunoSEQ multiplex PCR, lists solely in-frame clones and lacks some. The sample shows 200,000 to 250,000 clones, 75% to 90% of them seen only once. The sample was PBMCs or T cells enriched from blood (not recorded which). The origin of the receptors is a woman aged 40 to 55 with acute COVID-19.

CDR3 sequence: CASRDREAEAFF. CDR3 DNA: TGTGCCAGCCGAGACAGGGAGGCTGAAGCTTTCTTT. The rearrangement links TRBV28 to TRBJ1-1; 7 bases fit TRBD1. CDR1 and CDR2 (germline): MDHEN, SYDVKM. V gave up 8 bases and J gave up 6 bases; unmatched junction bases: 6. The CDR3 contains 12 residues.

The V call is TRBV25-1, the J call TRBJ1-1; possible D gene TRBD1, 6 bases. The CDR3 has 14 residues. Germline V gene sequence: CDR1 MGHDK, CDR2 SYGVNS. Trimming removed 3 bases at V and 5 bases at J, with 13 bases between. CDR3 nucleotides: TGTGCCAGCAGTGATCGGGTCCAGGGGACTGAAGCTTTCTTT. Amino acids: CASSDRVQGTEAFF.

The J gene is TRBJ2-1, the V gene TRBV27; weak D call: TRBD2 (6 bases). Trimming left V 0 bases short and J 9 bases short, with 6 bases between. This CDR3 comprises 12 residues. Germline V gene sequence: CDR1 MNHEY, CDR2 SMNVEV (reference sequence). The CDR3 protein is CASSLSGGEQFF. CDR3 coding DNA: TGTGCCAGCAGTTTATCGGGGGGTGAGCAGTTCTTC.

The V gene is TRBV6-9, the J gene TRBJ1-3; D gene uncertain. Trimming removed 6 bases at V and 3 bases at J, with 9 bases between. Per the germline V gene, CDR1 is MNHGY and CDR2 is SVAAGI. The CDR3 is made up of 13 amino acids. CDR3 residues: CASRAHNGNTIYF. Here the CDR3 DNA reads TGTGCCAGCAGGGCCCATAATGGAAACACCATATATTTT.

This clone has only a few counts. The chain's CDR3 is CASSAGVRGEKLFF. As DNA, the CDR3 is TGTGCCAGTAGTGCGGGAGTGAGAGGTGAAAAACTGTTTTTT. The chain employs TRBV19 and TRBJ1-4; the D is unclear. Trimming shortened V by 5 bases and J by 7 bases, and 14 bases separated the two germline ends. The CDR3 length is 14 residues. CDR1 and CDR2 (germline): LNHDA, SQIVND (reference sequence).

The chain is built from TRBV3-1 (or the pseudogene TRBV3-2) and TRBJ1-1; D gene uncertain. The CDR3 spans 15 residues. Germline-derived CDR1 and CDR2 are LGHDT and YNNKEL (reference sequence). V was trimmed by 0 bases and J by 0 bases, leaving 8 bases between them. The CDR3 reads CASSQERRLNTEAFF. The CDR3 DNA sequence: TGTGCCAGCAGCCAAGAACGCAGGCTGAACACTGAAGCTTTCTTT.

The chain is built from TRBV7-2 and TRBJ1-3; D is possibly TRBD1 (6 bases). Germline V lookup: CDR1 SGHTA, CDR2 FQGNSA. This CDR3 region has 17 residues. Trimming removed 5 bases from V and 0 bases from J, with 17 bases in between. The chain's CDR3 is CASSHASGGRSGNTIYF. Written as DNA, the CDR3 is TGTGCCAGCAGCCACGCCTCGGGGGGCCGCTCTGGAAACACCATATATTTT.

The rearrangement uses TRBV2 and TRBJ2-1, with D possibly being TRBD1 (6 bases). Deletions cut 2 bases from V and 9 bases from J, with 14 bases between. This CDR3 spans 14 amino acids. CDR1 is SNHLY, CDR2 FYNNEI, per germline. This chain's CDR3 is CASSEFRQASEQFF. The CDR3 DNA reads as TGTGCCAGCAGTGAATTTAGACAGGCAAGTGAGCAGTTCTTC.

The rearrangement uses TRBV27 and TRBJ2-2; D is unresolved. From germline, CDR1 is MNHEY and CDR2 SMNVEV (reference sequence). This CDR3 has 14 residues. V was shortened by 1 base and J by 2 bases, with 5 bases between the two germline ends. The CDR3 protein is CASSLLTNTGELFF. In DNA, the CDR3 is TGTGCCAGCAGTTTATTGACAAACACCGGGGAGCTGTTTTTT.

This clone has a single count. V and J are TRBV6-5 and TRBJ1-1; D is possibly TRBD1 (5 bases). In germline, CDR1 is MNHEY, CDR2 SVGAGI. The CDR3 has 13 residues. Trimming removed 6 bases from V and 2 bases from J, with 10 bases in between. The CDR3 bases are TGTGCCAGCAGCCAAGACAGTAACACTGAAGCTTTCTTT. Its translation is CASSQDSNTEAFF.

The J gene is TRBJ1-2, the V gene TRBV4-1, with 7 bases that match TRBD1. The germline CDR1 and CDR2 sequences are MGHRA and YSYEKL. The CDR3 covers 14 residues. With V trimmed by 7 bases and J by 1 base, 6 bases remained unmatched. The CDR3 protein is CASKGDSLNYGYTF. CDR3 in DNA: TGCGCCAGCAAAGGGGACAGCCTTAACTATGGCTACACCTTC.

The chain links TRBV9 to TRBJ1-2; TRBD1 matches at 7 bases. V was pared by 4 bases and J by 4 bases, with 10 bases of the junction left unmatched. Germline V gene lookup returns CDR1 SGDLS and CDR2 YYNGEE. The CDR3 totals 15 residues. CDR3 bases: TGTGCCAGCAGCCCAGGGACAGAGAACCTCTATGGCTACACCTTC. Residues: CASSPGTENLYGYTF. Full variable domain (rest looked up from reference TRBV9 and TRBJ1-2): DSGVTQTPKHLITATGQRVTLRCSPRSGDLSVYWYQQSLDQGLQFLIQYYNGEERAKGNILERFSAQQFPDLHSELNLSSLELGDSALYFCASSPGTENLYGYTFGSGTRLTVV.

The V gene is TRBV9, the J gene TRBJ2-6; perhaps TRBD2 as D (6 bases). The germline V gene has CDR1 SGDLS and CDR2 YYNGEE. V was shortened by 7 bases and J by 0 bases, with 14 bases between the two germline ends. There are 16 residues in the CDR3. The CDR3 nucleotides read TGTGCCAGCGGAGGGCAGGAGAGCTCTGGGGCCAACGTCCTGACTTTC. It yields the protein CASGGQESSGANVLTF.

The rearrangement uses TRBV6-1 and TRBJ2-5; TRBD2 might be the D (5 bases). Trimming cost V 6 bases and J 4 bases, with 24 bases left between them. The CDR3 has 17 residues. Germline CDR1 is MNHNS and CDR2 is SASEGT. The CDR3 nucleotides are TGTGCCAGCAGGGAAAGCGGACTGCCAAACCTCCTAGAGACCCAGTACTTC. Protein product: CASRESGLPNLLETQYF.

The chain couples TRBV2 to TRBJ1-2; TRBD1 might be the D (5 bases). Trimming removed 2 bases from V and 4 bases from J, with 14 bases in between. This CDR3 comprises 15 residues. CDR1 is SNHLY and CDR2 is FYNNEI in the germline V gene. The CDR3 is CASSEQRTPVYGYTF. The CDR3 DNA is TGTGCCAGCAGTGAACAACGGACACCCGTCTATGGCTACACCTTC.

The rearrangement joins TRBV7-8 to TRBJ2-1; 11 bases line up with TRBD1. Unmatched junction bases numbered 0, after V lost 3 bases and J lost 2 bases. The CDR3 has 15 amino acids. Germline CDR1 is SGHVS and CDR2 is FQNEAQ. The CDR3, as DNA: TGTGCCAGCAGCTTGGACAGGGGGCCCTACAATGAGCAGTTCTTC. Amino acids: CASSLDRGPYNEQFF.

The rearrangement uses TRBV7-6 and TRBJ1-1; D is ambiguous. Germline V gene lookup returns CDR1 SGHVS and CDR2 FNYEAQ. The length of the CDR3 is 15 residues. V gave up 6 bases and J gave up 1 base, with 15 bases separating them. The DNA of the CDR3 is TGTGCCAGCAGTCAAGAACCCGGGGAGAACACTGAAGCTTTCTTT. The encoded protein is CASSQEPGENTEAFF.

A single count supports this clone. The CDR3 sequence: CASSIEGDPRGGNYGYTF. The CDR3 DNA reads as TGTGCCAGTAGTATAGAGGGGGACCCAAGAGGAGGGAACTATGGCTACACCTTC. The chain combines TRBV19 with TRBJ1-2; TRBD1 might be the D (5 bases). The V and J ends lost 0 bases and 2 bases respectively, with 19 bases between them. Per germline, CDR1 LNHDA and CDR2 SQIVND (reference sequence). This CDR3 has 18 amino acids.

This rearrangement joins TRBV29-1 to TRBJ2-7; the match to TRBD1 covers 7 bases. Unmatched junction bases numbered 13, after V lost 5 bases and J lost 0 bases. The germline V gene encodes CDR1 SQVTM and CDR2 ANQGSEA. The CDR3 is made up of 16 amino acids. In DNA form, the CDR3 reads TGCAGCGTTTCAGGGGTCCCGGGACAGAGCTCCTACGAGCAGTACTTC. It is translated as CSVSGVPGQSSYEQYF.

In DNA form, the CDR3 reads TGTGCCAGTAGGAGACAAGGACAGCCCTATGGCTACACCTTC. As protein: CASRRQGQPYGYTF. The chain has TRBV19 and TRBJ1-2, with D maybe TRBD1 (6 bases). V was trimmed by 6 bases and J by 4 bases, leaving 15 bases between them. Germline V gene lookup returns CDR1 LNHDA and CDR2 SQIVND (reference sequence). This CDR3 is 14 amino acids long.